This T cell receptor (beta chain) was identified during a study of blood T cell repertoires in COVID-19. Overall study context: Sites across the United States, Italy and Spain contributed samples from acute and convalescent COVID-19.

Produced via immunoSEQ multiplex PCR; TCRdb's table is partial and in-frame only. The table shows over 100,000 clones, with 87% occurring only once. Trimming removed 0 bases at V and 0 bases at J, with 13 bases between. This CDR3 comprises 16 residues. Germline V CDR1 and CDR2: SGHNT, YYREEE (reference sequence). Sequenced sample: peripheral blood. This rearrangement joins TRBV5-4 to TRBJ2-7, with a weak D call TRBD1 (6 bases). This TCR was recovered from a man between 45 and 60 years old with acute or convalescent COVID-19. The CDR3 DNA is TGTGCCAGCAGCTTGGGCCAGGGGACCTTCTCCTACGAGCAGTACTTC. It encodes CASSLGQGTFSYEQYF.